A selection of T cell receptor beta chains follows, all from one sample in a study of cytotoxic CD8 clonotypes in ibrutinib-treated CLL. Clones were read by immunoSEQ multiplex PCR, and TCRdb kept only the in-frame ones, dropping some. The sample consists of around 27,000 clones, 60% to 80% of them appearing once. Sequencing was performed on PBMCs, taken at disease progression, from a patient treated with ibrutinib. These receptors all come from a human donor with chronic lymphocytic leukemia. Each CDR3 is given with its conserved first and last residue. Each record gives: J gene, V gene, D gene, clone size, CDR3 DNA, CDR3 protein. The D gene is left open where the match is weak. Rows give clone size only sometimes, using once, few, many, or a class for an expanded clone.

J gene: TRBJ1-1
V gene: TRBV4-2
D gene: TRBD1
clone size: NA
CDR3 DNA: TGTGCCAGCAGCCCTCCAGGGGGTACTGAAGCTTTCTTT
CDR3 protein: CASSPPGGTEAFF

J gene: TRBJ1-1
V gene: TRBV18
D gene: NA
clone size: NA
CDR3 DNA: TGTGCCAGCTCACCCCGGACGTTCGGGAACACTGAAGCTTTCTTT
CDR3 protein: CASSPRTFGNTEAFF

J gene: TRBJ1-1
V gene: TRBV27
D gene: NA
clone size: NA
CDR3 DNA: TGTGCCAGCAAGATCCAGGGATCCACTGAAGCTTTCTTT
CDR3 protein: CASKIQGSTEAFF

J gene: TRBJ1-2
V gene: TRBV2
D gene: NA
clone size: NA
CDR3 DNA: TGTGCCAGCGGCAGCGGGACGGCTAACTATGGCTACACCTTC
CDR3 protein: CASGSGTANYGYTF

J gene: TRBJ1-1
V gene: TRBV19
D gene: TRBD1
clone size: once
CDR3 DNA: TGTGCCAGTAGTAGGGGACAGGTGAACACTGAAGCTTTCTTT
CDR3 protein: CASSRGQVNTEAFF

J gene: TRBJ1-1
V gene: TRBV29-1
D gene: NA
clone size: NA
CDR3 DNA: TGCAGCGCCATGAGAAGGGAAGCTTTCTTT
CDR3 protein: CSAMRREAFF

J gene: TRBJ1-1
V gene: TRBV6-5
D gene: NA
clone size: once
CDR3 DNA: TGTGCCAGCAGCTACAGGGATATCACTGAAGCTTTCTTT
CDR3 protein: CASSYRDITEAFF

J gene: TRBJ2-7
V gene: TRBV4-3
D gene: NA
clone size: NA
CDR3 DNA: TGCGCCAGCAGCCAAGCTCTGGACAGAGGCGACGAGCAGTACTTC
CDR3 protein: CASSQALDRGDEQYF

J gene: TRBJ2-1
V gene: TRBV29-1
D gene: TRBD1
clone size: NA
CDR3 DNA: TGCAGCGTCAACCCTGGGACAGATAGCCAGCAGTTCTTC
CDR3 protein: CSVNPGTDSQQFF

J gene: TRBJ2-1
V gene: TRBV6-5
D gene: NA
clone size: few
CDR3 DNA: TGTGCCAGCATACGGAACAATGAGCAGTTCTTC
CDR3 protein: CASIRNNEQFF

J gene: TRBJ1-1
V gene: TRBV27
D gene: NA
clone size: NA
CDR3 DNA: TGTGCCAGCAGTTTATTACGGGGAAGCACTGAAGCTTTCTTT
CDR3 protein: CASSLLRGSTEAFF

J gene: TRBJ2-7
V gene: TRBV7-9
D gene: NA
clone size: NA
CDR3 DNA: TGTGCCAGCAGCGAGGGGCAGGCTCGATACGAGCAGTACTTC
CDR3 protein: CASSEGQARYEQYF

J gene: TRBJ2-7
V gene: TRBV5-1
D gene: NA
clone size: once
CDR3 DNA: TGCGCCAGCAGCTTGGACTATTCCCCCTACGAGCAGTACTTC
CDR3 protein: CASSLDYSPYEQYF

J gene: TRBJ2-5
V gene: TRBV5-4
D gene: NA
clone size: few
CDR3 DNA: TGTGCCAGCAGCTTGGGGGATGGACCCCAGTACTTC
CDR3 protein: CASSLGDGPQYF

J gene: TRBJ2-7
V gene: TRBV10-2
D gene: NA
clone size: NA
CDR3 DNA: TGCGCCAGCAGTGAGTGGGCAGGGCCCTACGAGCAGTACTTC
CDR3 protein: CASSEWAGPYEQYF

J gene: TRBJ1-5
V gene: TRBV10-2
D gene: TRBD1
clone size: NA
CDR3 DNA: TGCGCCAGCTCGGGACAGTTGAATCAGCCCCAGCATTTT
CDR3 protein: CASSGQLNQPQHF

J gene: TRBJ2-3
V gene: TRBV11-2
D gene: NA
clone size: NA
CDR3 DNA: TGTGCTTCCAGTGGGGGGACCATTTCTAGCACAGATACGCAGTATTTT
CDR3 protein: CASSGGTISSTDTQYF

J gene: TRBJ1-1
V gene: TRBV29-1
D gene: TRBD1
clone size: few
CDR3 DNA: TGCAGCGTTGAAGGACAGGGTATGAACACTGAAGCTTTCTTT
CDR3 protein: CSVEGQGMNTEAFF

J gene: TRBJ1-5
V gene: TRBV19
D gene: NA
clone size: NA
CDR3 DNA: TGTGCCAGTAGTAATTCGGGCAGGAGCAATCAGCCCCAGCATTTT
CDR3 protein: CASSNSGRSNQPQHF

J gene: TRBJ2-3
V gene: TRBV5-1
D gene: TRBD2
clone size: NA
CDR3 DNA: TGCGCCAGCAGCTTGGGGAGCGGGGGCACAGATACGCAGTATTTT
CDR3 protein: CASSLGSGGTDTQYF

J gene: TRBJ1-3
V gene: TRBV11-2
D gene: NA
clone size: NA
CDR3 DNA: TGTGCCAGCAGCGGTCTTAGAAACACTGGAAACACCATATATTTT
CDR3 protein: CASSGLRNTGNTIYF

J gene: TRBJ2-7
V gene: TRBV2
D gene: NA
clone size: NA
CDR3 DNA: TGTGCCAGCAGTGAGGGGGGGGCAAGTGTATACGAGCAGTACTTC
CDR3 protein: CASSEGGASVYEQYF

J gene: TRBJ1-5
V gene: TRBV10-3
D gene: NA
clone size: NA
CDR3 DNA: TGTGCCATCAGTGAAGGAAGATACGATGCTCAGCCCCAGCATTTT
CDR3 protein: CAISEGRYDAQPQHF

J gene: TRBJ1-3
V gene: TRBV10-3
D gene: TRBD1
clone size: NA
CDR3 DNA: TGTGCCATCAGTCCCGGGACAGGGGTTGGAAACACCATATATTTT
CDR3 protein: CAISPGTGVGNTIYF

J gene: TRBJ2-1
V gene: TRBV11-3
D gene: NA
clone size: NA
CDR3 DNA: TGTGCCAGCAGCACTAGGACCAGCGGTCCCTACAATGAGCAGTTCTTC
CDR3 protein: CASSTRTSGPYNEQFF

J gene: TRBJ2-5
V gene: TRBV15
D gene: TRBD2
clone size: NA
CDR3 DNA: TGTGCCACCAGCTTGACGGGGGGAATAAAAGAGACCCAGTACTTC
CDR3 protein: CATSLTGGIKETQYF

J gene: TRBJ2-7
V gene: TRBV2
D gene: TRBD1
clone size: NA
CDR3 DNA: TGTGCCAGCAGGGGGACAGACTCCTACGAGCAGTACTTC
CDR3 protein: CASRGTDSYEQYF

J gene: TRBJ2-7
V gene: TRBV19
D gene: NA
clone size: NA
CDR3 DNA: TGTGCCAGTAGGCTAGAGAGCTCCTACGAGCAGTACTTC
CDR3 protein: CASRLESSYEQYF

J gene: TRBJ2-2
V gene: TRBV29-1
D gene: NA
clone size: NA
CDR3 DNA: TGCAGCGTGCAGGGGACCCCGGGAACCGGGGAGCTGTTTTTT
CDR3 protein: CSVQGTPGTGELFF

J gene: TRBJ1-2
V gene: TRBV6-5
D gene: NA
clone size: NA
CDR3 DNA: TGTGCCAGCAGCCGACACGACTATGGCTACACCTTC
CDR3 protein: CASSRHDYGYTF

J gene: TRBJ1-5
V gene: TRBV19
D gene: TRBD1
clone size: few
CDR3 DNA: TGTGCCAGTAGCCCAGGGGGAGAGTGGGCCTCCAATCAGCCCCAGCATTTT
CDR3 protein: CASSPGGEWASNQPQHF

J gene: TRBJ2-2
V gene: TRBV10-3
D gene: NA
clone size: NA
CDR3 DNA: TGTGCCATTAGTGCACTGGAGGCCGGGGAGCTGTTTTTT
CDR3 protein: CAISALEAGELFF

J gene: TRBJ1-4
V gene: TRBV4-1
D gene: NA
clone size: NA
CDR3 DNA: TGCGCCAGCAGCCAAGTATCGCTGGGGAGAGGGCTTAATGAAAAACTGTTTTTT
CDR3 protein: CASSQVSLGRGLNEKLFF

J gene: TRBJ2-3
V gene: TRBV5-8
D gene: TRBD1
clone size: NA
CDR3 DNA: TGTGCCAGCAGCTCTGGGACAGCCACAGATACGCAGTATTTT
CDR3 protein: CASSSGTATDTQYF

J gene: TRBJ2-1
V gene: TRBV4-1
D gene: NA
clone size: once
CDR3 DNA: TGCGCCAGCAGCCAAGCGAGCAGGGTATACAATGAGCAGTTCTTC
CDR3 protein: CASSQASRVYNEQFF

J gene: TRBJ2-6
V gene: TRBV2
D gene: NA
clone size: NA
CDR3 DNA: TGTGCCAGCAGAGAACCTAGACAGAATTATAACCGCTCTGGGGCCAACGTCCTGACTTTC
CDR3 protein: CASREPRQNYNRSGANVLTF

J gene: TRBJ1-1
V gene: TRBV9
D gene: TRBD1
clone size: once
CDR3 DNA: TGTGCCAGCAGCGAGACAGGGGCCAACACTGAAGCTTTCTTT
CDR3 protein: CASSETGANTEAFF

J gene: TRBJ1-2
V gene: TRBV21-1
D gene: NA
clone size: once
CDR3 DNA: TGTGCCAGCAGCCCCCGCGGCCTAAACTATGGCTACACCTTC
CDR3 protein: CASSPRGLNYGYTF

J gene: TRBJ1-2
V gene: TRBV4-3
D gene: NA
clone size: NA
CDR3 DNA: TGCGCCAGCAGCCAAGTCACCACAACCAAGGGCTACACCTTC
CDR3 protein: CASSQVTTTKGYTF

J gene: TRBJ1-2
V gene: TRBV2
D gene: NA
clone size: NA
CDR3 DNA: TGTGCCAGTGAATACAGTGGAGACTATGGCTACACCTTC
CDR3 protein: CASEYSGDYGYTF

J gene: TRBJ1-1
V gene: TRBV7-9
D gene: NA
clone size: NA
CDR3 DNA: TGTGCCAGCAGCTCCCCAGAGGGAAACACTGAAGCTTTCTTT
CDR3 protein: CASSSPEGNTEAFF

J gene: TRBJ1-1
V gene: TRBV7-9
D gene: NA
clone size: NA
CDR3 DNA: TGTGCCAGCAGCTTAAGGGGCGCGATGAACACTGAAGCTTTCTTT
CDR3 protein: CASSLRGAMNTEAFF

J gene: TRBJ1-1
V gene: TRBV29-1
D gene: NA
clone size: NA
CDR3 DNA: TGCAGCGTTGACAAGAACACTGAAGCTTTCTTT
CDR3 protein: CSVDKNTEAFF

J gene: TRBJ2-1
V gene: TRBV4-3
D gene: NA
clone size: NA
CDR3 DNA: TGCGCCAGCAGCCAAGGGCCAGGGGTAAGAGGGAACGTGTTTGAGCAGTTCTTC
CDR3 protein: CASSQGPGVRGNVFEQFF

J gene: TRBJ1-3
V gene: TRBV19
D gene: TRBD1
clone size: NA
CDR3 DNA: TGTGCCAGTACCCTCCGGGACAGCTCACAGAACCCTGGAAACACCATATATTTT
CDR3 protein: CASTLRDSSQNPGNTIYF

J gene: TRBJ1-5
V gene: TRBV4-2
D gene: TRBD1
clone size: few
CDR3 DNA: TGTGCCAGCAGCCAAGAGGATTCATACGGGACAGGCAATCAGCCCCAGCATTTT
CDR3 protein: CASSQEDSYGTGNQPQHF

J gene: TRBJ1-2
V gene: TRBV9
D gene: NA
clone size: NA
CDR3 DNA: TGTGCCAGCAGCGCGAGGGGCAGCCAGGCATCTAACTATGGCTACACCTTC
CDR3 protein: CASSARGSQASNYGYTF

J gene: TRBJ2-5
V gene: TRBV7-8
D gene: TRBD1
clone size: NA
CDR3 DNA: TGTGCCAGCAGCTCGGGACAGGGAGGCCAAGAGACCCAGTACTTC
CDR3 protein: CASSSGQGGQETQYF

J gene: TRBJ2-1
V gene: TRBV19
D gene: TRBD2
clone size: few
CDR3 DNA: TGTGCCAGTAGTGCTGTAGCGGGGGGTTACAATGAGCAGTTCTTC
CDR3 protein: CASSAVAGGYNEQFF

J gene: TRBJ2-3
V gene: TRBV2
D gene: TRBD1
clone size: NA
CDR3 DNA: TGTGCCAGCAGTACGGGACAGGGGGGCACAGATACGCAGTATTTT
CDR3 protein: CASSTGQGGTDTQYF